This T cell receptor (beta chain) stems from a study of T cells in localized non-small cell lung cancer. The CDR3 covers 15 residues. Germline V CDR1 and CDR2: MDHEN, SYDVKM. V dropped 5 bases and J dropped 7; count of bases not matched to a gene: 13. With respect to this clone: The target antigen is unknown.

Findings of the study overall: Tumor showed lower T cell clonality than uninvolved adjacent lung, where it was highest. Heterogeneity remains possible, as sequencing covered one tumor region only. The appearance of a median around 57 of the top 100 tumor clones was seen in adjacent lung.

Here immunoSEQ multiplex PCR was the method, and the copy in TCRdb shows in-frame clones only, minus some. The table includes roughly 48,000 clones, roughly 80% detected once. The material sequenced was peripheral blood, taken before any cancer treatment. The chain recombines TRBV28 with TRBJ2-7, with TRBD2 matching over 8 bases. The receptor's source is a man between 40 and 70 years old with stage I squamous cell lung carcinoma. The CDR3 DNA is TGTGCCAGCAGTACCACGGGTGCGGGGGGTTGGGAGCAGTACTTC. Its protein is CASSTTGAGGWEQYF.